This T cell receptor (beta chain) originates from a study of T cell repertoires in cytomegalovirus infection. In regard to this clonotype: The antigen is not known.

Germline V gene lookup returns CDR1 SQVTM and CDR2 ANQGSEA. V lost 4 bases, J lost 4 bases, and 13 bases lay in between. The CDR3 totals 13 residues. TCRdb redid the calling of the reads with MiXCR, one entry per CDR3 protein. The sample holds about 110,000 distinct CDR3 sequences, about 9.5% seen once. This chain joins TRBV29-1 and TRBJ2-5; unclear D gene. This clonotype was sampled from a human donor in good health (CMV status not recorded). Some clones in this sample may be carry-over from other donors' samples. Sequenced: PBMCs, sequenced either directly or after in vitro stimulation (not recorded which). Here the CDR3 DNA reads TGCAGCGTTGTCGGGCAGGCGCGAGAGACCCAGTACTTC. Its translation is CSVVGQARETQYF.